The clone carrying this T cell receptor (beta chain) was found many times. The sample originates from a study of CD8 T cells in ankylosing spondylitis. Each CDR3 protein is one row after TCRdb ran MiXCR on the 5' RACE reads. The table has about 130,000 distinct CDR3 sequences, approximately 7.4% seen once. The CDR3 sequence is 14 residues long. V dropped 1 base and J dropped 2 bases, with 9 bases sitting between them. CDR1 and CDR2 (germline): SGHVS, FNYEAQ. The receptor's source is a female donor with ankylosing spondylitis or in good health (not recorded which). The gene calls are TRBV7-6 and TRBJ2-7; D not resolved. Sequenced sample: blood, either unsorted or a sorted T cell fraction (not recorded which). CDR3: CASSLGPSTYEQYF. The CDR3 DNA sequence: TGTGCCAGCAGCTTAGGTCCCTCGACCTACGAGCAGTACTTC.